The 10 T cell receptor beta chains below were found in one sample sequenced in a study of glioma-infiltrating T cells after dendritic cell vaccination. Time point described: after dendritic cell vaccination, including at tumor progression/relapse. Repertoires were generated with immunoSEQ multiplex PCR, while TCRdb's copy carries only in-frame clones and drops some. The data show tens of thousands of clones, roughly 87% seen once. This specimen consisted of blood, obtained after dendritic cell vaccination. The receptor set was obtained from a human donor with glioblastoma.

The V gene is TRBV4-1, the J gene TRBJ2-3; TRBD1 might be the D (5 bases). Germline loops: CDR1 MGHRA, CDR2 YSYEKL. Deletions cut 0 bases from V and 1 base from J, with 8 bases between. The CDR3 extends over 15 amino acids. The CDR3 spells CASSQEGDGTDTQYF. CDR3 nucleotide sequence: TGCGCCAGCAGCCAAGAAGGGGATGGCACAGATACGCAGTATTTT.

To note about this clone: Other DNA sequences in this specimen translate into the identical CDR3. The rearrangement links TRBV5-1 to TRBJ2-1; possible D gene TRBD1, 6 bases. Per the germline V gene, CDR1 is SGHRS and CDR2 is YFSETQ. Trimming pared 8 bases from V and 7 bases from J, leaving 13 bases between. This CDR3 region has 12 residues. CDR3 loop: CASRTDPNEQFF. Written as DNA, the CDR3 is TGCGCCAGTCGGACAGACCCAAATGAGCAGTTCTTC.

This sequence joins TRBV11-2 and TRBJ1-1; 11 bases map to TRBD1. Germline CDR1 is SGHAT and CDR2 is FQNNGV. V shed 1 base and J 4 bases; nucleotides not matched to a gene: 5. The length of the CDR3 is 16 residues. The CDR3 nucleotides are TGTGCCAGCAGCTTAGTCCCGGGACAGGGGGGCACTGAAGCTTTCTTT. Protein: CASSLVPGQGGTEAFF.

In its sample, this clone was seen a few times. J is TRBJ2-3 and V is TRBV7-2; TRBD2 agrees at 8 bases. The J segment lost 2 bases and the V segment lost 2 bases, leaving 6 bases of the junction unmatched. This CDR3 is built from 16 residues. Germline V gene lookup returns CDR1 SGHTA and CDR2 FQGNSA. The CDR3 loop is CASSLWTGGDTDTQYF. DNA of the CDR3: TGTGCCAGCAGCTTATGGACGGGGGGGGACACAGATACGCAGTATTTT.

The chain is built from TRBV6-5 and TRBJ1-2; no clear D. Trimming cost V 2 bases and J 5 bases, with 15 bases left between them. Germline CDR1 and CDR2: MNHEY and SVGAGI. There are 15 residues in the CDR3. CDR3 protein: CASSYPAGLGYGYTF. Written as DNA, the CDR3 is TGTGCCAGCAGTTACCCGGCGGGATTGGGTTATGGCTACACCTTC.

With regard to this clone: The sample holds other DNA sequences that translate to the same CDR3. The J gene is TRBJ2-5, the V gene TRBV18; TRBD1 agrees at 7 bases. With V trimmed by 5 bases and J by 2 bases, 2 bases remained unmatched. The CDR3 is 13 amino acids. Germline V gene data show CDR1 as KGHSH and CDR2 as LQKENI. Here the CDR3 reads CASSRDRQETQYF. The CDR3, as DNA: TGTGCCAGCTCAAGGGACAGACAAGAGACCCAGTACTTC.

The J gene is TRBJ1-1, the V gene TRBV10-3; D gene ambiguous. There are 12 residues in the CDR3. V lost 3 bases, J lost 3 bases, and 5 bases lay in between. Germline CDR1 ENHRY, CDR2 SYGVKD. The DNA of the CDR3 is TGTGCCATCAGTGACTATTACACTGAAGCTTTCTTT. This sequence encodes CAISDYYTEAFF.

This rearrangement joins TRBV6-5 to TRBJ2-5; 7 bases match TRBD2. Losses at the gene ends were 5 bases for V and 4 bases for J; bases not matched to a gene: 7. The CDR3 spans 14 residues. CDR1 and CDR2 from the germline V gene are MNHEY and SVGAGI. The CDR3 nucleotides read TGTGCCAGCAGTCGGGGGAGGGCCGGAGAGACCCAGTACTTC. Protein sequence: CASSRGRAGETQYF.

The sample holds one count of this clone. The CDR3 nucleotides are TGCAGCGTTGAAACGGGTAGAGGGAGCGAGGAGCAGTTCTTC. Its protein product is CSVETGRGSEEQFF. The V and J genes are TRBV29-1 and TRBJ2-1; perhaps TRBD2 as D (5 bases). Looked up from germline, CDR1 is SQVTM and CDR2 is ANQGSEA. Trimming stripped 2 bases from V and 10 bases from J, with 18 bases between. This CDR3 region has 14 residues.

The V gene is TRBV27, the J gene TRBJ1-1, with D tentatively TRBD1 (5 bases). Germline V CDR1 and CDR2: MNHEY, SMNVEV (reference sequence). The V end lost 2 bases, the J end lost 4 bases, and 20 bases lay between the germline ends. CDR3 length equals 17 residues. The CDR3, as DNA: TGTGCCAGCAGTTTAAGTTACAGGCTACACCGTACCACTGAAGCTTTCTTT. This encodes CASSLSYRLHRTTEAFF.